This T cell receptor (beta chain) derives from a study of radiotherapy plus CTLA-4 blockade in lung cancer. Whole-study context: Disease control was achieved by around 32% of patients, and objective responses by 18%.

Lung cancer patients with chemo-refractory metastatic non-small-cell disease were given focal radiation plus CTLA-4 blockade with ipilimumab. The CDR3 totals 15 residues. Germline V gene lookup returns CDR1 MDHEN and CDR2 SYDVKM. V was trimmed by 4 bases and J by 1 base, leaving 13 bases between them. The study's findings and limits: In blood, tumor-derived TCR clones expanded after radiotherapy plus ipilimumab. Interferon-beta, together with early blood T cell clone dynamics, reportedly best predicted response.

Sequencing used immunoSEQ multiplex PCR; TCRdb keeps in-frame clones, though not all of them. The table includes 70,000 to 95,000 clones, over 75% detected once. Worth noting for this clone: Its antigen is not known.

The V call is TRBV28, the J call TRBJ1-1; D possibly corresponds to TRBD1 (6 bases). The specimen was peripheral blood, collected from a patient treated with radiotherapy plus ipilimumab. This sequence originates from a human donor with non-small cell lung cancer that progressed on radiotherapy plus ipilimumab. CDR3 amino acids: CASSWGGSGNTEAFF. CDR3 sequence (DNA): TGTGCCAGCAGTTGGGGGGGCTCGGGGAACACTGAAGCTTTCTTT.